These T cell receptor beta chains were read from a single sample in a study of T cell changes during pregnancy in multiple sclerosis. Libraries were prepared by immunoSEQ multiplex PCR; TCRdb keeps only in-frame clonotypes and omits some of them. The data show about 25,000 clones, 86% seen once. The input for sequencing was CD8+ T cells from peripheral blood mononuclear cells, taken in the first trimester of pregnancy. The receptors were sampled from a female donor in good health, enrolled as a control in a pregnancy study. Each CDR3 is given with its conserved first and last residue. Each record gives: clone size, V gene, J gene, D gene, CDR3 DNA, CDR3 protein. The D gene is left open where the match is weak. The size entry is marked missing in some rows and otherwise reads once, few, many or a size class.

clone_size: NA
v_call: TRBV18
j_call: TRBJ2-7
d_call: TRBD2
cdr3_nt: TGTGCCAGCTCTCCGAGCGGGAGGACGTTCCTCGAGCAGTACTTC
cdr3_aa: CASSPSGRTFLEQYF

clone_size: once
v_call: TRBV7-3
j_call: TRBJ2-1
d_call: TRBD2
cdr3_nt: TGTGCCAGCAGCTTCGGCCAGGGGACTAGTGAGCAGTTCTTC
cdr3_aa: CASSFGQGTSEQFF

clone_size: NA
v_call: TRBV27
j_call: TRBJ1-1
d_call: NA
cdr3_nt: TGTGCCAGCAGTTTATTGGCGAACACTGAAGCTTTCTTT
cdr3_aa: CASSLLANTEAFF

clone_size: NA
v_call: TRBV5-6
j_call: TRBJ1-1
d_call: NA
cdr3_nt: TGTGCCAGCAGCGTCACGGGGACAGAAGCTTTCTTT
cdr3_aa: CASSVTGTEAFF

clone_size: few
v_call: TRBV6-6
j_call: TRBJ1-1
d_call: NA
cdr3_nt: TGTGCCAGCAGCTATGGTTACACTGAAGCTTTCTTT
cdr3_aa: CASSYGYTEAFF

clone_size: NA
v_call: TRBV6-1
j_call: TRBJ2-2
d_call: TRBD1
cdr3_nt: TGTGCCAGCACCCCAGGGGGAGACACCGGGGAGCTGTTTTTT
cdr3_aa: CASTPGGDTGELFF

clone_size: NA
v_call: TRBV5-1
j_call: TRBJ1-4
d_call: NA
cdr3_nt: TGCGCCAGCAGCTTGGCGCGGGGTGTTAGTGAAAAACTGTTTTTT
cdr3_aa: CASSLARGVSEKLFF

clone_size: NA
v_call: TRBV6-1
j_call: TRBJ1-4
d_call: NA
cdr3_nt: TGTGCCAGCAGTGAAACGAAAGGGGGAAATGAAAAACTGTTTTTT
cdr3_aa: CASSETKGGNEKLFF

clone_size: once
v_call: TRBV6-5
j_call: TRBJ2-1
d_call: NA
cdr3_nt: TGTGCCAGCAGTTACCGCCGGACAACTGCTCACAATGAGCAGTTCTTC
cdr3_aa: CASSYRRTTAHNEQFF

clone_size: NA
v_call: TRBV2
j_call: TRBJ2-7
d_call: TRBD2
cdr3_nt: TGTGCCAGCAGCCGGACGGGGCGGGGGACCTCCTACGAGCAGTACTTC
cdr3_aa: CASSRTGRGTSYEQYF

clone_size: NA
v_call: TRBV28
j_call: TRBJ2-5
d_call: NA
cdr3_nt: TGTGCCAGCAGTCTCGACAGCTATCAAGAGACCCAGTACTTC
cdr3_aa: CASSLDSYQETQYF